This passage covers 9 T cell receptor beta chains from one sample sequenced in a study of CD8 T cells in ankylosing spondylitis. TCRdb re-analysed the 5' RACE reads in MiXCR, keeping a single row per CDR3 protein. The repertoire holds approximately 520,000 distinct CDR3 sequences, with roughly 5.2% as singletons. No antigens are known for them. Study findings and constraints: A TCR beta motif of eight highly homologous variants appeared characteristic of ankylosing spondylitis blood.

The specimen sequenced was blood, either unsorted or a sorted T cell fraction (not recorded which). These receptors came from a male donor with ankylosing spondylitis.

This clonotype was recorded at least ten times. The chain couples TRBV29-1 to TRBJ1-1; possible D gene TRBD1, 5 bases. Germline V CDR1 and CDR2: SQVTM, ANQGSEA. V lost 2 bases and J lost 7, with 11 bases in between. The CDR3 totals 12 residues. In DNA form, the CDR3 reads TGCAGCGTTGAAATCGGGGCAGGTGAAGCTTTCTTT. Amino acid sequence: CSVEIGAGEAFF. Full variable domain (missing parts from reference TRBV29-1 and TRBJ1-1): SAVISQKPSRDICQRGTSLTIQCQVDSQVTMMFWYRQQPGQSLTLIATANQGSEATYESGFVIDKFPISRPNLTFSTLTVSNMSPEDSSIYLCSVEIGAGEAFFGQGTRLTVV.

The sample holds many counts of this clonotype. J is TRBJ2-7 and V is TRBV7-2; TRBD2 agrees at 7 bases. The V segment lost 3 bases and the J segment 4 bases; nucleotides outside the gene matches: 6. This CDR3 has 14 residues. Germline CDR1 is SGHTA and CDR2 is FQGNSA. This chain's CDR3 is CASSFGGYQYEQYF. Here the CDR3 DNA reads TGTGCCAGCAGCTTCGGGGGGTATCAGTACGAGCAGTACTTC.

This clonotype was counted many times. Here the CDR3 reads CASSLPGQFTYEQYF. The CDR3 region has the DNA TGTGCCAGCAGCTTGCCCGGACAGTTTACCTACGAGCAGTACTTC. The rearrangement links TRBV7-9 to TRBJ2-7; tentatively, D is TRBD1 (6 bases). The CDR3 is 15 residues long. Trimming pared 3 bases from V and 2 bases from J, leaving 14 bases between. The germline V gene encodes CDR1 SEHNR and CDR2 FQNEAQ (reference sequence).

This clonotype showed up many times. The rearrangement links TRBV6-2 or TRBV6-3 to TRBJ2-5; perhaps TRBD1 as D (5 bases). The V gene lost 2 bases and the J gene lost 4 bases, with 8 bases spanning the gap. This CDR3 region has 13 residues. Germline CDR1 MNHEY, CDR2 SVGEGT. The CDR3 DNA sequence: TGTGCCAGCAGTTACGTCCAGGGAGAGACCCAGTACTTC. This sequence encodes CASSYVQGETQYF.

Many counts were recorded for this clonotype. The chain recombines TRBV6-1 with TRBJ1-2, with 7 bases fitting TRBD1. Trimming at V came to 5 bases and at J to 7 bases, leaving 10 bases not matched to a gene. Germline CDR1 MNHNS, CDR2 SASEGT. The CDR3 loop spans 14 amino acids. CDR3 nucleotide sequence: TGTGCCAGCAGTCCCGGGACAGCGTTCTTTGGCTACACCTTC. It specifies CASSPGTAFFGYTF.

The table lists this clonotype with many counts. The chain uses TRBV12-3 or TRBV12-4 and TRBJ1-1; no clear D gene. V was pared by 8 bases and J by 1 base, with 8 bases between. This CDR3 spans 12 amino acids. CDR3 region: CASRLKNTEAFF. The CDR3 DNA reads TGTGCCAGCCGACTCAAGAACACTGAAGCTTTCTTT.

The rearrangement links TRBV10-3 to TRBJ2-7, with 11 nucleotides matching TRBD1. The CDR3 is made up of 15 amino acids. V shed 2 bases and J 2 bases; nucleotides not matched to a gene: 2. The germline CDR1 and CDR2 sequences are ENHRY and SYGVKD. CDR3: CAISEPGQGAYEQYF. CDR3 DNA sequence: TGTGCCATCAGTGAGCCGGGACAGGGGGCCTACGAGCAGTACTTC.

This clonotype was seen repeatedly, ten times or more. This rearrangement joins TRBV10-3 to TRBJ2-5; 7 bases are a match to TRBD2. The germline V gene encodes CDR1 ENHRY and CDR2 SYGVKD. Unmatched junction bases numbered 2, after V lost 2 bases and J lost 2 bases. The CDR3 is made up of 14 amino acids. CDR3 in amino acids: CAISEGGEQETQYF. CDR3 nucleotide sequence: TGTGCCATCAGTGAGGGGGGGGAGCAAGAGACCCAGTACTTC.

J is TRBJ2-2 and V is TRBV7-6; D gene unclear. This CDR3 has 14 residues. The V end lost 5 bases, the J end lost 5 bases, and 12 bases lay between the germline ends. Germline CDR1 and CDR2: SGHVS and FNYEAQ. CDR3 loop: CASSAPDETGELFF. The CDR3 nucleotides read TGTGCCAGCAGCGCTCCGGACGAGACCGGGGAGCTGTTTTTT. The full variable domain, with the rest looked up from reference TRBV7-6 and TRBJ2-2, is GAGVSQSPRYKVTKRGQDVALRCDPISGHVSLYWYRQALGQGPEFLTYFNYEAQQDKSGLPNDRFSAERPEGSISTLTIQRTEQRDSAMYRCASSAPDETGELFFGEGSRLTVL.